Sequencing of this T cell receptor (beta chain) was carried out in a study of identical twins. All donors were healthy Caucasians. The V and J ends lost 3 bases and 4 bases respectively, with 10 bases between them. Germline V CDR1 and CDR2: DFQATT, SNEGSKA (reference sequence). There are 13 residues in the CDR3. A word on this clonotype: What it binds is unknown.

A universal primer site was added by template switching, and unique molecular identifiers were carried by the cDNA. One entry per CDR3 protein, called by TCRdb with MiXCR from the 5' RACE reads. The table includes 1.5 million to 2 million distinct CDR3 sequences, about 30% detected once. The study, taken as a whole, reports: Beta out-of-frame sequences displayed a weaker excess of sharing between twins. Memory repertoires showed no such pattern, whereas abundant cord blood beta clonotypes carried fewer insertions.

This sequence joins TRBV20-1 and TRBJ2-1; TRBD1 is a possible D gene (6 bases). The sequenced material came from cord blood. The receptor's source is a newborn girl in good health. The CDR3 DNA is TGCAGTGCTAGGGGGGACACATACAATGAGCAGTTCTTC. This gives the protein CSARGDTYNEQFF.